These 10 T cell receptor beta chains came from one sample sequenced in a study of blood T cells in healthy people across ages. Primers used in a second PCR of about 6 to 12 cycles were a sample-barcoded 5' primer and a J-beta primer mix. Using its own MiXCR run on the 5' RACE reads, TCRdb lists one record per CDR3 protein. The sample consists of fewer than 800,000 distinct CDR3 sequences, under 25% of them appearing once. The sample comprised blood. These receptors all stem from a man between 65 and 85 years old in good health.

This clonotype occurred once. This chain joins TRBV20-1 and TRBJ2-3, with D possibly matching TRBD1 (6 bases). This CDR3 spans 13 amino acids. Between the trimmed V and J ends, which lost 2 bases and 4 bases, there was a span of 10 bases. Germline CDR1 reads DFQATT; CDR2 reads SNEGSKA (reference sequence). CDR3 residues: CSARLPGADTQYF. In DNA form, the CDR3 reads TGCAGTGCTAGACTACCAGGGGCAGATACGCAGTATTTT.

The V call is TRBV20-1, the J call TRBJ2-1; no firm D call. Judging by the DNA end, TRBJ2-5 fits better; the J call may be wrong. CDR1 DFQATT and CDR2 SNEGSKA come from the germline V gene (reference sequence). This CDR3 is 14 amino acids long. As DNA, the CDR3 is TGCAGTGCTAGAGAGCCATTTCGTTGGGAGACCCAGTACTTC. This translates into CSAREPFRWETQYF.

The chain has TRBV3-1 and TRBJ2-2; D call uncertain. V lost 0 bases, J lost 6 bases, and 11 bases lay in between. Germline CDR1 is LGHDT and CDR2 is YNNKEL (reference sequence). CDR3 length: 15 residues. CDR3 bases: TGTGCCAGCAGCCAAGATTTAGTGGCATCCGGGGAGCTGTTTTTT. Amino acids: CASSQDLVASGELFF.

This rearrangement joins TRBV29-1 to TRBJ1-2; the match to TRBD1 covers 7 bases. Germline CDR1 SQVTM, CDR2 ANQGSEA. The CDR3 sequence is 12 residues long. V was pared by 6 bases and J by 0 bases, with 1 base of the junction left unmatched. CDR3: CSVTGSNYGYTF. The DNA of the CDR3 is TGCAGCGTGACAGGGTCTAACTATGGCTACACCTTC.

This clonotype has at least ten counts. This rearrangement joins TRBV20-1 to TRBJ2-7, with 9 bases that match TRBD2. The V gene end was trimmed by 5 bases and the J gene end by 0 bases; junction bases not matched to a gene: 5. Germline V gene sequence: CDR1 DFQATT, CDR2 SNEGSKA (reference sequence). The CDR3 has 14 amino acids. The CDR3 DNA reads as TGCAGTGCTCATAGAGCGGGAGGCTCCTACGAGCAGTACTTC. This codes for CSAHRAGGSYEQYF.

In its sample, this clonotype was seen many times. The chain carries TRBV7-2 and TRBJ1-1, with unresolved D. Trimming pared 8 bases from V and 1 base from J, leaving 14 bases between. CDR1 SGHTA and CDR2 FQGNSA come from the germline V gene. The CDR3 runs to 14 residues. In DNA, the CDR3 is TGTGCCAGCTCGCCTCTCACAGCGAACACTGAAGCTTTCTTT. Protein product: CASSPLTANTEAFF. Full variable domain (missing parts from reference TRBV7-2 and TRBJ1-1): GAGVSQSPSNKVTEKGKDVELRCDPISGHTALYWYRQSLGQGLEFLIYFQGNSAPDKSGLPSDRFSAERTGGSVSTLTIQRTQQEDSAVYLCASSPLTANTEAFFGQGTRLTVV.

This clonotype occurred many times. This chain uses TRBV7-3 with TRBJ2-1; D not resolved. V dropped 3 bases and J dropped 6 bases, with 9 bases sitting between them. The CDR3 covers 13 residues. Germline V gene data show CDR1 as SGHTA and CDR2 as FQGTGA. CDR3 protein: CASSLGPSNEQFF. The CDR3 DNA reads TGTGCCAGCAGCTTGGGCCCGTCCAATGAGCAGTTCTTC.

V gene TRBV9 combines with J gene TRBJ2-7; weak D call: TRBD2 (5 bases). The CDR3 sequence is 15 residues long. Germline V gene data show CDR1 as SGDLS and CDR2 as YYNGEE. Trimming took 0 bases from V and 0 from J, leaving 10 bases between them. The DNA for the CDR3 is TGTGCCAGCAGCGTAGAGGACGGGGTCTCCTACGAGCAGTACTTC. Amino acid sequence: CASSVEDGVSYEQYF.

J is TRBJ2-5 and V is TRBV7-9; TRBD2 agrees at 8 bases. The V gene's germline CDR1 is SEHNR and CDR2 FQNEAQ (reference sequence). Unmatched junction bases numbered 8, after V lost 1 base and J lost 1 base. The CDR3 consists of 17 residues. In nucleotides, the CDR3 is TGTGCCAGCAGCTTAGGTAGCCTAGCGGGCTCCCAAGAGACCCAGTACTTC. Translated, it gives CASSLGSLAGSQETQYF.

This clonotype was observed a few times. The V gene is TRBV20-1, the J gene TRBJ2-6; D ambiguous. This CDR3 spans 15 amino acids. Germline V gene sequence: CDR1 DFQATT, CDR2 SNEGSKA (reference sequence). With 1 base removed from V and 0 bases from J, the gap between germline ends came to 7 bases. DNA of the CDR3: TGCAGTGCTAGAGCGGGCAGCTCTGGGGCCAACGTCCTGACTTTC. It encodes CSARAGSSGANVLTF.